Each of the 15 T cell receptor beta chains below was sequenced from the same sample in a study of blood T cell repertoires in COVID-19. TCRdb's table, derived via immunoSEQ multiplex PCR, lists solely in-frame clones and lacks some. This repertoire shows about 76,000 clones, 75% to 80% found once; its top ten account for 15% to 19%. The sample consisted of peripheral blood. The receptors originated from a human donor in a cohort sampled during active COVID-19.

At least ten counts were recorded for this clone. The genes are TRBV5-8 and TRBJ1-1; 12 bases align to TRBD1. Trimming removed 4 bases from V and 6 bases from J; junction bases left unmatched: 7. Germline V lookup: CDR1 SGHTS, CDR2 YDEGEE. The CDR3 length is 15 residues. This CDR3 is CASSRGTGGVSEAFF. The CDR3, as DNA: TGTGCCAGCAGCAGAGGGACAGGGGGCGTCTCTGAAGCTTTCTTT.

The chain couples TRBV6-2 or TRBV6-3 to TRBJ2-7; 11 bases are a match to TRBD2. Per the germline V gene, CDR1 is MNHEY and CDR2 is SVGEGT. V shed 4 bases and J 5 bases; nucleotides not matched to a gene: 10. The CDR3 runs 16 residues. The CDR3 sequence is CASSSRLAGGPNEQYF. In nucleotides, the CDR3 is TGTGCCAGCAGTTCCCGTTTAGCGGGAGGGCCGAACGAGCAGTACTTC.

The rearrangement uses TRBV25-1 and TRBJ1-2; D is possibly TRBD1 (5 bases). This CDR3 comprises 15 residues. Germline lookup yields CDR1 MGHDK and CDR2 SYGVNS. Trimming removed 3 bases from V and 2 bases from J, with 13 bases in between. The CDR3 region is CASSEGGEENYGYTF. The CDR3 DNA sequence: TGTGCCAGCAGTGAGGGAGGGGAGGAGAACTATGGCTACACCTTC.

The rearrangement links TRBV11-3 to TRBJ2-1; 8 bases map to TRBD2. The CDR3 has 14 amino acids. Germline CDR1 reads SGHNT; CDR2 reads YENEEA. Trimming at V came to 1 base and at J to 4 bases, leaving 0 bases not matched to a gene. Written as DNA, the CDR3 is TGTGCCAGCAGCTTAGCGGGAGGGTACAATGAGCAGTTCTTC. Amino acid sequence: CASSLAGGYNEQFF.

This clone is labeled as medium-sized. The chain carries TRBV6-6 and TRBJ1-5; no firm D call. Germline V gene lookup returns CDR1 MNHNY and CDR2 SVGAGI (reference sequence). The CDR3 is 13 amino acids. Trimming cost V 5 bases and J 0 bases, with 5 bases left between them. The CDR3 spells CASSTYSNQPQHF. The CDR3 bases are TGTGCCAGCAGTACATATAGCAATCAGCCCCAGCATTTT.

The chain's CDR3 is CASSQGTSGNEQYF. The CDR3, as DNA: TGCGCCAGCAGCCAGGGGACTAGCGGGAACGAGCAGTACTTC. The chain employs TRBV5-1 and TRBJ2-7, with 13 positions matching TRBD2. Per germline, CDR1 SGHRS and CDR2 YFSETQ. The CDR3 totals 14 residues. The ends lost 4 bases at V and 5 bases at J; junction bases unmatched: 3.

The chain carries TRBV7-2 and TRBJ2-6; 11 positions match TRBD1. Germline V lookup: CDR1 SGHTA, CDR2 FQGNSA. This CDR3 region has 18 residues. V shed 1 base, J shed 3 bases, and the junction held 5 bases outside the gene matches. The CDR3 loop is CASSLVGQGALGANVLTF. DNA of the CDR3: TGTGCCAGCAGCTTAGTCGGACAGGGGGCGCTTGGGGCCAACGTCCTGACTTTC.

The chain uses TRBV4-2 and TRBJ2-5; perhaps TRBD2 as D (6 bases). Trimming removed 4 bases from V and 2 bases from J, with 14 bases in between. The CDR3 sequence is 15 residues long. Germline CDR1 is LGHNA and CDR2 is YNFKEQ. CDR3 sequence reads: CASSLGLAEQETQYF. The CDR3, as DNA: TGTGCCAGCAGCCTGGGACTTGCGGAACAAGAGACCCAGTACTTC.

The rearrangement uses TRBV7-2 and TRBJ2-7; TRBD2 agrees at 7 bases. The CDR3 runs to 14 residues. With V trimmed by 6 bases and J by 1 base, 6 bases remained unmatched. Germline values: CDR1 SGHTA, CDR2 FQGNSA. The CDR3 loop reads CASRPSGNSYEQYF. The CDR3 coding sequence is TGTGCCAGCAGACCTAGCGGAAATTCCTACGAGCAGTACTTC.

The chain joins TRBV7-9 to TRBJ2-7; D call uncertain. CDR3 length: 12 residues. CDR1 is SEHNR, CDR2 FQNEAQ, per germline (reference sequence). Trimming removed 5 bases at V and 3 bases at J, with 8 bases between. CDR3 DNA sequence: TGTGCCAGCAGCACCTCACACTACGAGCAGTACTTC. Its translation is CASSTSHYEQYF.

As DNA, the CDR3 is TGTGCCAGCAGCTTAGCGGGGACAGGTTACCCCTACGAGCAGTACTTC. Protein: CASSLAGTGYPYEQYF. The chain uses TRBV7-2 and TRBJ2-7, with 8 bases lining up with TRBD1. J gave up 2 bases and V 0 bases, and 6 bases lay outside the gene matches. This CDR3 has 16 amino acids. CDR1 is SGHTA and CDR2 is FQGNSA in the germline V gene.

This CDR3 is CASGGTVSNQPQHF. In DNA form, the CDR3 reads TGTGCCAGTGGAGGGACAGTTAGCAATCAGCCCCAGCATTTT. V is TRBV19 and J is TRBJ1-5; 7 positions agree with TRBD1. The CDR3 runs 14 residues. Germline CDR1 is LNHDA and CDR2 is SQIVND (reference sequence). V shed 8 bases and J 0 bases; nucleotides not matched to a gene: 4.

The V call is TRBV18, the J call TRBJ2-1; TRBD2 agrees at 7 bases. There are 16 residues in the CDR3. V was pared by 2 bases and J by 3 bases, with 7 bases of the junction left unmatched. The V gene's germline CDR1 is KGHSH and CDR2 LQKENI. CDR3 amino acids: CASSPRALADYNEQFF. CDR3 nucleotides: TGTGCCAGCTCACCAAGGGCGCTAGCGGACTACAATGAGCAGTTCTTC.

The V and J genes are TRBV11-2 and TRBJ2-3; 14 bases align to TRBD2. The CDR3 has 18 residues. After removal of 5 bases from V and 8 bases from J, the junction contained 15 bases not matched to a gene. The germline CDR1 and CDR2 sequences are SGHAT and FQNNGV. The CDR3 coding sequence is TGTGCCAGCAGCATTAATTTGGGACTAGCGGGAGCGGGGGGTACGCAGTATTTT. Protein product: CASSINLGLAGAGGTQYF.

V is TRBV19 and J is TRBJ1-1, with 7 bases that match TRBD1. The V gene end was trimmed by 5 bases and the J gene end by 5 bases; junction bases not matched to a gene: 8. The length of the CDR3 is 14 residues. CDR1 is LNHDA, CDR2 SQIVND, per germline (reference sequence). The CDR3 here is CASSLTGSVTEAFF. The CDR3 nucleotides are TGTGCCAGTAGTCTGACAGGGTCGGTTACTGAAGCTTTCTTT.